This T cell receptor (beta chain) comes out of a study of CD8 T cells in ankylosing spondylitis. The sample holds one count of this clonotype. What it recognizes is unknown. V gave up 6 bases and J gave up 1 base, with 9 bases separating them. The germline CDR1 and CDR2 sequences are DFQATT and SNEGSKA (reference sequence). CDR3 length equals 12 residues. By quantitative 5'-RACE with molecular barcodes, the TCR beta libraries were made. TCRdb fed the 5' RACE reads into MiXCR, producing one record per CDR3 protein. The sample lists roughly 470,000 distinct CDR3 sequences; roughly 25% were seen once. Whole-study findings and limits: Researchers report that disease-linked clones proved CD8+ and relatively rare in peripheral blood. What appeared characteristic of ankylosing spondylitis blood was a TCR beta motif of about eight highly homologous variants. Past research had described some motif variants in reactive arthritis synovial fluid and blood. Matched ankylosing spondylitis synovial fluid reportedly contained a significantly enriched population of disease-linked clones.

This receptor was taken from a male donor with ankylosing spondylitis. Sequenced sample: blood, either unsorted or a sorted T cell fraction (not recorded which). The chain carries TRBV20-1 and TRBJ1-2; D remains unclear. CDR3 region: CSATEGNYGYTF. CDR3 DNA sequence: TGCAGTGCCACGGAGGGTAACTATGGCTACACCTTC.